The 20 T cell receptor beta chains given below trace back to one sample, sequenced in a study of shared clonotypes between healthy human individuals. Assay used: immunoSEQ multiplex PCR; TCRdb lists only in-frame clones, some missing. The sample lists some 790,000 clones, over 55% occurring once. The sequenced sample was memory CD4+ T cells sorted from blood. Regarding subset: CD45RA-negative fraction. The receptors originated from a woman aged 25 to 45 in good health.

Only a few counts were recorded for this clone. The CDR3, as DNA: TGTGCCAGTAAGGCTCTGCGGGCAGGGGACACTGAAGCTTTCTTT. Translated, it gives CASKALRAGDTEAFF. The J gene is TRBJ1-1, the V gene TRBV19, with D tentatively TRBD1 (6 bases). V was cut by 7 bases and J by 3 bases, with 18 bases left in between. The CDR3 totals 15 residues. The germline gives CDR1 LNHDA, CDR2 SQIVND (reference sequence).

This rearrangement joins TRBV7-9 to TRBJ2-1, with D unclear. The ends were cut back, 5 bases at V and 0 bases at J, with 8 bases in the middle. The germline V gene encodes CDR1 SEHNR and CDR2 FQNEAQ (reference sequence). The CDR3 runs to 14 residues. This chain's CDR3 is CASSTMSSYNEQFF. CDR3 coding DNA: TGTGCCAGCAGCACGATGAGCTCCTACAATGAGCAGTTCTTC.

CDR3 sequence reads: CASSVSGRLYEQYF. CDR3 sequence (DNA): TGTGCCAGCAGTGTCTCGGGACGCCTCTACGAGCAGTACTTC. V and J are TRBV28 and TRBJ2-7; D may correspond to TRBD1 or TRBD2 (5 bases each). Per germline, CDR1 MDHEN and CDR2 SYDVKM. The CDR3 extends over 14 amino acids. Deletions cut 5 bases from V and 3 bases from J, with 14 bases between.

Of note for this clone: This sample also contains other DNA sequences that code for the same CDR3. The chain has TRBV6-1 and TRBJ2-7; D unresolved. The CDR3 runs 10 residues. Germline V gene sequence: CDR1 MNHNS, CDR2 SASEGT. Trimming cost V 4 bases and J 4 bases, with 2 bases left between them. CDR3 nucleotides: TGTGCCAGCAGTGGTTACGAGCAGTACTTC. Its translation: CASSGYEQYF.

The chain recombines TRBV28 with TRBJ1-5, with 7 bases lining up with TRBD1. The CDR3 has 12 amino acids. The ends lost 11 bases at V and 5 bases at J; junction bases unmatched: 6. The germline V gene has CDR1 MDHEN and CDR2 SYDVKM. For the CDR3, the DNA is TGTGCCGCATGGGACAGCCATCAGCCCCAGCATTTT. Translating gives CAAWDSHQPQHF.

The chain carries TRBV5-1 and TRBJ2-5; perhaps D is TRBD1 or TRBD2 (6 bases each). CDR1 is SGHRS, CDR2 YFSETQ, per germline. This CDR3 is built from 15 residues. Trimming took 4 bases from V and 0 from J, leaving 13 bases between them. CDR3: CASSAGHQYQETQYF. CDR3 coding DNA: TGCGCCAGCAGCGCGGGACACCAGTACCAAGAGACCCAGTACTTC.

This clone was observed a handful of times. The chain has TRBV18 and TRBJ1-4; weak D call: TRBD1 (6 bases). Germline lookup yields CDR1 KGHSH and CDR2 LQKENI. V lost 6 bases to trimming and J lost 7 bases, with 12 bases between them. This CDR3 is 13 amino acids long. The CDR3 loop is CASSRGQPEKLFF. CDR3 nucleotide sequence: TGTGCCAGCTCCCGGGGGCAGCCTGAAAAACTGTTTTTT.

Only one count was recorded for this clone. This chain connects TRBV5-4 to TRBJ2-5; D ambiguous. The CDR3 length is 14 residues. CDR1 and CDR2 from the germline V gene are SGHNT and YYREEE (reference sequence). Trimming cost V 0 bases and J 4 bases, with 10 bases left between them. This CDR3 is CASSLDSVAETQYF. The CDR3 DNA reads TGTGCCAGCAGCTTGGACAGCGTGGCAGAGACCCAGTACTTC. The entire variable domain, with the rest obtained from reference TRBV5-4 and TRBJ2-5, is as follows: ETGVTQSPTHLIKTRGQQVTLRCSSQSGHNTVSWYQQALGQGPQFIFQYYREEENGRGNFPPRFSGLQFPNYSSELNVNALELDDSALYLCASSLDSVAETQYFGPGTRLLVL.

This clone was seen more than once but under ten times. The chain recombines TRBV30 with TRBJ2-7; 8 bases line up with TRBD2. With V trimmed by 4 bases and J by 2 bases, 7 bases remained unmatched. The CDR3 has 14 amino acids. Germline loops: CDR1 GTSNPN, CDR2 SVGIG (reference sequence). The CDR3 is CAWKKAGEAYEQYF. CDR3 DNA sequence: TGTGCCTGGAAGAAAGCGGGAGAGGCCTACGAGCAGTACTTC.

This clone appeared once. The V and J genes are TRBV18 and TRBJ2-2, with D hard to call. V shed 3 bases and J shed 0 bases, with 8 bases lying between them. Germline V CDR1 and CDR2: KGHSH, LQKENI. The CDR3 is 15 residues long. In DNA form, the CDR3 reads TGTGCCAGCTCACCGACCTCAGCGAACACCGGGGAGCTGTTTTTT. This codes for CASSPTSANTGELFF. The full variable domain, completed using reference TRBV18 and TRBJ2-2, is NAGVMQNPRHLVRRRGQEARLRCSPMKGHSHVYWYRQLPEEGLKFMVYLQKENIIDESGMPKERFSAEFPKEGPSILRIQQVVRGDSAAYFCASSPTSANTGELFFGEGSRLTVL.

The rearrangement uses TRBV11-2 and TRBJ1-1, with D unclear. Germline values: CDR1 SGHAT, CDR2 FQNNGV. There are 14 residues in the CDR3. Trimming cost V 4 bases and J 3 bases, with 12 bases left between them. The CDR3 coding sequence is TGTGCCAGCAGCTCACAACTCCCGTACACTGAAGCTTTCTTT. This translates into CASSSQLPYTEAFF.

The chain joins TRBV6-5 to TRBJ2-5, with TRBD1 matching 9 bases. CDR3 length: 14 amino acids. J lost 5 bases, V lost 5 bases, and 6 bases had no gene match. Germline-derived CDR1 and CDR2 are MNHEY and SVGAGI. The CDR3 reads CASSGQGPWETQYF. The CDR3 DNA is TGTGCCAGCAGTGGACAGGGGCCATGGGAGACCCAGTACTTC.

The chain carries TRBV6-5 and TRBJ2-1; D gene ambiguous. Trimming left V 0 bases short and J 8 bases short, with 11 bases between. The CDR3 is 14 amino acids. The germline gives CDR1 MNHEY, CDR2 SVGAGI. The CDR3 region has the DNA TGTGCCAGCAGTTACTCGATTTATGCAGATGAGCAGTTCTTC. This sequence encodes CASSYSIYADEQFF.

CDR3 region: CASSLVSGGTGELFF. The CDR3 DNA reads as TGCGCCAGCAGCTTGGTGTCAGGGGGCACCGGGGAGCTGTTTTTT. This rearrangement joins TRBV5-1 to TRBJ2-2; TRBD1 aligns across 7 bases. Germline-derived CDR1 and CDR2 are SGHRS and YFSETQ. The CDR3 sequence is 15 residues long. V gave up 0 bases and J gave up 4 bases; unmatched junction bases: 3.

The genes are TRBV18 and TRBJ1-1; D not resolved. The germline gives CDR1 KGHSH, CDR2 LQKENI. V gave up 4 bases and J gave up 3 bases, with 6 bases separating them. CDR3 size: 12 residues. CDR3 DNA sequence: TGTGCCAGCTCACGGCATTACACTGAAGCTTTCTTT. This codes for CASSRHYTEAFF.

There are many counts of this clone. This same CDR3 is encoded by further DNA sequences in the sample. V usage is TRBV6-1 and J usage is TRBJ2-3; 10 bases are a match to TRBD2. The V and J ends lost 9 bases and 1 base, in that order; junction bases with no gene match: 4. The CDR3 consists of 14 residues. The germline V gene has CDR1 MNHNS and CDR2 SASEGT. CDR3 nucleotides: TGTGCCAGTGGAGGACTAGCGGGCACAGATACGCAGTATTTT. Protein: CASGGLAGTDTQYF.

This sequence joins TRBV7-9 and TRBJ2-4; 8 bases line up with TRBD2. The CDR3 sequence is 17 residues long. The germline CDR1 and CDR2 sequences are SEHNR and FQNEAQ (reference sequence). V shed 2 bases and J 2 bases; nucleotides not matched to a gene: 8. This CDR3 is CASSLWSGSITKNIQYF. The CDR3 region has the DNA TGTGCCAGCAGCTTATGGAGCGGGAGTATAACCAAAAACATTCAGTACTTC.

This chain connects TRBV29-1 to TRBJ1-2; TRBD1 agrees at 9 bases. The length of the CDR3 is 13 residues. Germline values: CDR1 SQVTM, CDR2 ANQGSEA. CDR3 sequence: CALWTGESRGYTF. CDR3 coding DNA: TGCGCCCTTTGGACAGGGGAGTCGAGAGGCTACACCTTC.

This chain connects TRBV5-1 to TRBJ2-5; D gene uncertain. V lost 0 bases to trimming and J lost 3 bases, with 9 bases between them. Germline CDR1 is SGHRS and CDR2 is YFSETQ. The CDR3 is 14 residues long. As DNA, the CDR3 is TGCGCCAGCAGCTTGGCTCAGGCGGAAGAGACCCAGTACTTC. It codes for CASSLAQAEETQYF.

V is TRBV28 and J is TRBJ1-1, with 8 bases matching TRBD1. The CDR3 covers 14 residues. V was pared by 6 bases and J by 0 bases, with 3 bases of the junction left unmatched. The germline V gene has CDR1 MDHEN and CDR2 SYDVKM. DNA for the CDR3: TGTGCCAGCAGACGGGACAGGATGAACACTGAAGCTTTCTTT. Its protein is CASRRDRMNTEAFF.